The sequence of this TCR beta chain was determined in a study of technical replicates of blood from a handful of donors. Sequencing was performed with immunoSEQ multiplex PCR; in TCRdb, only in-frame clones are kept and a portion is missing. Of about 86,000 clones in the sample, roughly 95% are singletons; the top ten hold about 0.36%. Germline V gene sequence: CDR1 MGHDK, CDR2 SYGVNS. The ends were cut back, 8 bases at V and 2 bases at J, with 16 bases in the middle. This CDR3 is built from 15 residues. This receptor was obtained from a human donor in good health. Sequencing was carried out using T cells isolated from PBMCs. V is TRBV25-1 and J is TRBJ2-1, with D perhaps TRBD2 (7 bases). CDR3 in DNA: TGTGCCAGCGTTCCACAGGGAGGGGCCTACAATGAGCAGTTCTTC. Amino acid sequence: CASVPQGGAYNEQFF.